This is a list of T cell receptor beta chains from one sample in a study of T cells in Graves' hyperthyroidism and ophthalmopathy. TCRdb used MiXCR to reprocess the multiplex PCR reads, holding one entry per CDR3 protein. The table lists about 540,000 distinct CDR3 sequences, 46% of them singletons. Input material: peripheral blood or thyroid tissue (not recorded which). Receptors originate from a woman aged 18-35 years with Graves' hyperthyroidism. Both conserved end residues are part of each CDR3. D genes are given only for firm matches. Clone sizes are given selectively: once, few, many, or a class where the clone is expanded.

J,D,size,V,DNA,CDR3
TRBJ1-5,TRBD1,NA,TRBV12-3/TRBV12-4,TGTGCCAGCCGCCGGGACAGCAACAATCAGCCCCAGCATTTT,CASRRDSNNQPQHF
TRBJ2-7,NA,many,TRBV27,TGTGCTAGTGTTGCCGGCGGGACCTACGAGCAGTACTTC,CASVAGGTYEQYF
TRBJ2-7,NA,many,TRBV11-2,TGTGCCAGCAGCTTGGGCACAGCCTACGAGCAGTACTTC,CASSLGTAYEQYF
TRBJ2-3,NA,few,TRBV29-1,TGCAGCGTTGAAGATCTAGGAGAGGCAGATACGCAGTATTTT,CSVEDLGEADTQYF
TRBJ2-7,NA,many,TRBV29-1,TGCAGCGTTGCCATTTCAAACCTCGTTTGGCAGTACTTC,CSVAISNLVWQYF
TRBJ2-7,TRBD2,once,TRBV10-3,TGTGCCACCAAACGACTAGCGGGGACCTACGAGCAGTACTTC,CATKRLAGTYEQYF
TRBJ2-6,NA,NA,TRBV30,TGTGCCTGGAGTAGGGGTACGGATGAAGCTTTC,CAWSRGTDEAF
TRBJ1-2,NA,many,TRBV6-5,TGTGCCAGCAATCCCCGGGACGGAATACCGTATGGCTACACCTTC,CASNPRDGIPYGYTF
TRBJ2-1,NA,NA,TRBV7-2,TGTGCCAGCAGCTTAGGGTACACCCAGGTCAATGAGCAGTTCTTC,CASSLGYTQVNEQFF
TRBJ1-2,NA,NA,TRBV6-5,TGTGCCAGCAGTGAAGGTGCGAGCTATGGCTACACCTTC,CASSEGASYGYTF
TRBJ1-1,NA,many,TRBV5-1,TGCGCCAGCAGCAAAACCGGGACACCGAACACTGAAGCTTTCTTT,CASSKTGTPNTEAFF
TRBJ2-5,TRBD2,few,TRBV19,TGTGCCAGTAGTATAGGGGGGGGGATCCAAGAGACCCAGTACTTC,CASSIGGGIQETQYF
TRBJ2-5,NA,few,TRBV30,TGTGCCTGGAGTGTATGGCAGGGCCATGGGACCCAGTACTTC,CAWSVWQGHGTQYF
TRBJ2-7,TRBD1,many,TRBV29-1,TGCAGCGTCCCGGGACAGGGATACGAGCAGTACTTC,CSVPGQGYEQYF
TRBJ1-6,NA,NA,TRBV6-5,TGTGCCAGCAGCCTCGGCAGGGGCACGACAAATTCACCCCTCCACTTT,CASSLGRGTTNSPLHF
TRBJ1-5,NA,NA,TRBV7-3,TGTGCCAGCAGCTTAAGGGCGGAGATCCAAGAGACCCAGCATTTT,CASSLRAEIQETQHF
TRBJ1-1,TRBD1,many,TRBV4-1,TGCGCCAGCAGGTCTATGAGACAGGGGTCCACTGAAGCTTTCTTT,CASRSMRQGSTEAFF
TRBJ2-6,NA,NA,TRBV10-3,TGTGCCATCAGTGAAACAGGGGCCAACGTCCTGACTTTC,CAISETGANVLTF
TRBJ2-5,NA,NA,TRBV6-5,TGTGCCAGCAGTGCCGAGGGACTCCATCTCCGGGAGACCCAGTACTTC,CASSAEGLHLRETQYF
TRBJ2-7,TRBD2,many,TRBV6-2/TRBV6-3,TGTGCCAGCAGAGTAGCGGGAGCGTCCCACGAGCAGTACTTC,CASRVAGASHEQYF
TRBJ1-5,NA,NA,TRBV20-1,TGCAGTGCTAGAGATCCCTCGGGGCAGGGCTATAGCAATCAGCCCCAGCATTTT,CSARDPSGQGYSNQPQHF
TRBJ1-1,NA,NA,TRBV4-1,TGCGCCAGCAGCCAAGATTTCCGCAGGATGAACACTGAAGCTTTCTTT,CASSQDFRRMNTEAFF
TRBJ1-2,NA,once,TRBV11-1,TGTGCTCCCCACGCGGGCCTCGGGTATGGCTACACCTTC,CAPHAGLGYGYTF
TRBJ2-3,TRBD2,many,TRBV2,TGTGCCAGCGATCGGGATTCGGGGGGAGATACGCAGTATTTT,CASDRDSGGDTQYF
TRBJ1-6,NA,few,TRBV20-1,TGCAGTGCTAGAGTCCAAAGACAGGCACCCCTCCACTTT,CSARVQRQAPLHF
TRBJ1-5,NA,many,TRBV6-2/TRBV6-3,TGTGCCAGCAGTTACGGGGAAGAAAAACCCCAGCATTTT,CASSYGEEKPQHF